These 21 T cell receptor beta chains originate from one sample sequenced in a study of blood T cell repertoires in COVID-19. The method was immunoSEQ multiplex PCR; TCRdb's version includes in-frame clones alone and lacks a portion of them. Found here are about 260,000 clones, 87% of them singletons; the top ten hold approximately 1.4%. Source material: peripheral blood. Receptors originate from a middle-aged woman who had recovered from COVID-19.

The chain carries TRBV27 and TRBJ2-7; 8 bases are a match to TRBD1. The CDR3 spans 15 residues. Germline lookup yields CDR1 MNHEY and CDR2 SMNVEV (reference sequence). Losses at the gene ends were 2 bases for V and 7 bases for J; bases not matched to a gene: 10. CDR3 coding DNA: TGTGCCAGCAGTTTAGGGTCGGCAGGGGGCTTAGAGCAGTACTTC. Protein: CASSLGSAGGLEQYF.

This chain uses TRBV6-5 with TRBJ1-2; a weak D match, TRBD1 (5 bases). Trimming stripped 5 bases from V and 4 bases from J, with 11 bases between. The CDR3 is 13 amino acids. CDR1 is MNHEY and CDR2 is SVGAGI in the germline V gene. The CDR3 bases are TGTGCCAGCAGTCCTGGGGGGAGCTATGGCTACACCTTC. Its translation: CASSPGGSYGYTF.

The V and J genes are TRBV6-1 and TRBJ1-1, with no clear D. Germline loops: CDR1 MNHNS, CDR2 SASEGT. The CDR3 is 13 amino acids. Trimming took off 5 bases at V and 0 bases at J, with 7 bases between the two ends. The CDR3 coding sequence is TGTGCCAGCAGTTCCACAGTGAACACTGAAGCTTTCTTT. Translation: CASSSTVNTEAFF.

This sequence joins TRBV18 and TRBJ2-7; 9 positions agree with TRBD1. V shed 2 bases, J shed 1 base, and the junction held 6 bases outside the gene matches. The CDR3 length is 16 residues. Germline CDR1 and CDR2: KGHSH and LQKENI. The CDR3 loop reads CASSPSTGQGSYEQYF. The CDR3, as DNA: TGTGCCAGCTCACCAAGCACGGGACAGGGATCCTACGAGCAGTACTTC.

The chain has TRBV6-2 or TRBV6-3 and TRBJ2-1; TRBD2 aligns across 10 bases. V lost 6 bases and J lost 7; bases outside the gene matches: 9. Germline assignment: CDR1 MNHEY and CDR2 SVGEGT. The CDR3 spans 15 residues. The DNA for the CDR3 is TGTGCCAGCAGCCCACTAGCGGGGAGAAGGAATGAGCAGTTCTTC. This gives the protein CASSPLAGRRNEQFF.

The chain combines TRBV28 with TRBJ2-3; D is perhaps TRBD1 (5 bases). The CDR3 loop spans 14 amino acids. Trimming took off 9 bases at V and 2 bases at J, with 15 bases between the two ends. CDR1 and CDR2 from the germline V gene are MDHEN and SYDVKM. DNA of the CDR3: TGTGCCAGTTCGCGGACACACATCACAGATACGCAGTATTTT. Translating it yields CASSRTHITDTQYF.

The chain couples TRBV7-2 to TRBJ1-6; D call uncertain. The CDR3 is 13 residues long. The ends were cut back, 3 bases at V and 10 bases at J, with 10 bases in the middle. Germline V gives CDR1 SGHTA, CDR2 FQGNSA. CDR3 in DNA: TGTGCCAGCAGCTTCCGGGGTTCCTCACCCCTCCACTTT. Protein product: CASSFRGSSPLHF.

This rearrangement joins TRBV3-1 (or the pseudogene TRBV3-2) to TRBJ1-2, with D perhaps matching TRBD1 (5 bases). CDR3 length: 14 residues. V shed 1 base and J shed 3 bases, with 9 bases lying between them. Germline V gene lookup returns CDR1 LGHDT and CDR2 YNNKEL (reference sequence). The CDR3 region is CASSQVSGDYGYTF. The CDR3 DNA is TGTGCCAGCAGCCAAGTATCGGGGGACTATGGCTACACCTTC.

This clone was seen a handful of times. The chain has TRBV9 and TRBJ1-5; TRBD1 agrees at 7 bases. Germline V lookup: CDR1 SGDLS, CDR2 YYNGEE. This CDR3 is 15 amino acids long. Losses at the gene ends were 4 bases for V and 1 base for J; bases not matched to a gene: 5. The CDR3 bases are TGTGCCAGCAGCCCCACGGGACAGAGCAATCAGCCCCAGCATTTT. This translates into CASSPTGQSNQPQHF.

The chain combines TRBV11-2 with TRBJ2-1; a possible D gene is TRBD1 (6 bases). The germline gives CDR1 SGHAT, CDR2 FQNNGV. The length of the CDR3 is 15 residues. Trimming took off 4 bases at V and 0 bases at J, with 10 bases between the two ends. The CDR3 loop is CASSWTVSSYNEQFF. For the CDR3, the DNA is TGTGCCAGCAGCTGGACAGTAAGCTCCTACAATGAGCAGTTCTTC.

This rearrangement joins TRBV7-3 to TRBJ1-1; TRBD1 aligns across 8 bases. Germline V gives CDR1 SGHTA, CDR2 FQGTGA. This CDR3 has 17 amino acids. With V trimmed by 2 bases and J by 0 bases, 8 bases remained unmatched. This CDR3 is CASSLQGDRSVNTEAFF. In DNA, the CDR3 is TGTGCCAGCAGCTTACAGGGGGACAGGAGTGTGAACACTGAAGCTTTCTTT. The variable domain in full, completed from reference TRBV7-3 and TRBJ1-1, reads GAGVSQTPSNKVTEKGKYVELRCDPISGHTALYWYRQSLGQGPEFLIYFQGTGAADDSGLPNDRFFAVRPEGSVSTLKIQRTERGDSAVYLCASSLQGDRSVNTEAFFGQGTRLTVV.

A note on this clone: The junction does not match germline at one end; this may be a read error. This chain joins TRBV10-1 and TRBJ2-7, with D unclear. CDR3 length: 12 residues. CDR1 and CDR2 from the germline V gene are WNHNN and SYGVQD (reference sequence). The CDR3 is CASSESGRHGWF. Here the CDR3 DNA reads TGCGCCAGCAGTGAGTCGGGCAGACACGGATGGTTC.

This clone was observed once. The chain couples TRBV10-3 to TRBJ2-7; 11 bases fit TRBD1. V shed 7 bases, J shed 4 bases, and the junction held 6 bases outside the gene matches. The CDR3 consists of 14 residues. Germline V gene data show CDR1 as ENHRY and CDR2 as SYGVKD. The CDR3 loop reads CAITNGQGAYEQYF. Here the CDR3 DNA reads TGTGCCATCACGAACGGACAGGGGGCTTACGAGCAGTACTTC.

The chain uses TRBV6-4 and TRBJ2-1; D may be TRBD1 (6 bases). Germline loops: CDR1 MRHNA, CDR2 SNTAGT. The germline V and J ends were trimmed by 5 bases and 10 bases, with 12 bases remaining between them. CDR3 length: 12 residues. CDR3 sequence (DNA): TGTGCCAGCAGTCTGACAGGAGGCGAGCAGTTCTTC. Residues: CASSLTGGEQFF.

The chain uses TRBV13 and TRBJ2-5; a weak D match, TRBD2 (5 bases). The CDR3 has 16 amino acids. Trimming shortened V by 5 bases and J by 5 bases, and 21 bases separated the two germline ends. Germline assignment: CDR1 PRHDT and CDR2 FYEKMQ (reference sequence). DNA for the CDR3: TGTGCCAGCAGCCCAAGTCGGGCCCAATGGAGGGAGACCCAGTACTTC. It codes for CASSPSRAQWRETQYF.

The V gene is TRBV9, the J gene TRBJ1-5, with 7 bases that match TRBD1. V shed 0 bases and J 4 bases; nucleotides not matched to a gene: 4. From germline, CDR1 is SGDLS and CDR2 YYNGEE. The CDR3 spans 15 residues. The CDR3: CASSVDAGGNQPQHF. DNA of the CDR3: TGTGCCAGCAGCGTAGATGCAGGGGGGAATCAGCCCCAGCATTTT.

The chain links TRBV9 to TRBJ1-3, with D maybe TRBD1 (6 bases). The V gene lost 1 base and the J gene lost 6 bases, with 11 bases spanning the gap. The length of the CDR3 is 14 residues. Per the germline V gene, CDR1 is SGDLS and CDR2 is YYNGEE. The CDR3 coding sequence is TGTGCCAGCAGCGTAACAGGGTTGTCAAACACCATATATTTT. Its translation: CASSVTGLSNTIYF.

The chain combines TRBV9 with TRBJ2-5, with 7 bases aligning to TRBD1. From germline, CDR1 is SGDLS and CDR2 YYNGEE. The CDR3 is 14 residues long. V dropped 0 bases and J dropped 6; count of bases not matched to a gene: 5. The CDR3 region is CASSVDRGGQTQYF. CDR3 DNA sequence: TGTGCCAGCAGCGTAGACAGGGGTGGGCAGACCCAGTACTTC. Full variable domain (remainder filled in from reference TRBV9 and TRBJ2-5): DSGVTQTPKHLITATGQRVTLRCSPRSGDLSVYWYQQSLDQGLQFLIQYYNGEERAKGNILERFSAQQFPDLHSELNLSSLELGDSALYFCASSVDRGGQTQYFGPGTRLLVL.

V and J are TRBV5-6 and TRBJ2-5; 7 nucleotides line up with TRBD2. The CDR3 sequence is 13 residues long. In germline, CDR1 is SGHDT, CDR2 YYEEEE. The ends lost 4 bases at V and 7 bases at J; junction bases unmatched: 7. Here the CDR3 reads CASSPTAGRTQYF. The CDR3 nucleotides are TGTGCCAGCAGCCCCACAGCGGGGAGGACCCAGTACTTC.

V gene TRBV5-1 combines with J gene TRBJ1-6; maybe TRBD1 (6 bases). The CDR3 length is 15 residues. V lost 4 bases, J lost 4 bases, and 12 bases lay in between. The germline V gene has CDR1 SGHRS and CDR2 YFSETQ. CDR3 residues: CASSQWTAYNSPLHF. The CDR3 nucleotides are TGCGCCAGCAGCCAATGGACAGCTTATAATTCACCCCTCCACTTT. The complete variable domain, with remaining parts taken from reference TRBV5-1 and TRBJ1-6, reads KAGVTQTPRYLIKTRGQQVTLSCSPISGHRSVSWYQQTPGQGLQFLFEYFSETQRNKGNFPGRFSGRQFSNSRSEMNVSTLELGDSALYLCASSQWTAYNSPLHFGNGTRLTVT.

About this clone: This sample includes further DNA sequences coding for the same CDR3. This sequence joins TRBV7-2 and TRBJ1-3; D unresolved. The germline V gene has CDR1 SGHTA and CDR2 FQGNSA. The CDR3 loop spans 15 amino acids. Trimming stripped 4 bases from V and 0 bases from J, with 10 bases between. The chain's CDR3 is CASSWTTASGNTIYF. The CDR3 DNA follows: TGTGCCAGCAGCTGGACTACAGCCTCTGGAAACACCATATATTTT.